The T cell receptor (beta chain) described here comes from a study of T cell responses to AZD1222 COVID-19 vaccine. The study, taken as a whole, reports: Just a handful of AZD1222 recipients were seropositive at baseline.

On this clone: Its specificity is unknown.

Assay: immunoSEQ multiplex PCR; the TCRdb copy retains only in-frame clones and omits some. The profile covers about 96,000 clones, with roughly 90% appearing a single time and roughly 25% taken by the ten largest. The CDR3 runs to 15 residues. The germline V gene has CDR1 MDHEN and CDR2 SYDVKM. Trimming took 6 bases from V and 0 from J, leaving 9 bases between them. V and J are TRBV28 and TRBJ1-6; D gene unclear. The sequencing here drew on peripheral blood, taken on day 0 of AZD1222 vaccination. The receptor was derived from an adult in good health. CDR3 coding DNA: TGTGCCAGCAGACTGTCGAGCTCCTATAATTCACCCCTCCACTTT. This sequence encodes CASRLSSSYNSPLHF.